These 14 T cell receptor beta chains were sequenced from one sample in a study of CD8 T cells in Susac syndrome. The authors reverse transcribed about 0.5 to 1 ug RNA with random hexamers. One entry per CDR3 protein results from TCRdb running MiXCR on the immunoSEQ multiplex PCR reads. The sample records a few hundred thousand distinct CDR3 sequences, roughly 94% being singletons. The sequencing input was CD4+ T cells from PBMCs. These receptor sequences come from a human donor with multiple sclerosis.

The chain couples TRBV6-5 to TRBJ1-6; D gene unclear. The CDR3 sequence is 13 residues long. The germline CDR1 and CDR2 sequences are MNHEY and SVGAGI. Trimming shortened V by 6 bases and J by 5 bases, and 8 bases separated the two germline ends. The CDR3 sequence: CASSTVDNSPLHF. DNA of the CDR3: TGTGCCAGCAGCACAGTAGATAATTCACCCCTCCACTTT.

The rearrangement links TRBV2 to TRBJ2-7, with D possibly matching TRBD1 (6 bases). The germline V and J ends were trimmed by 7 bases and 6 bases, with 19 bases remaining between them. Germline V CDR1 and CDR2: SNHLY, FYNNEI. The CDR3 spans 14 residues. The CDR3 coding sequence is TGTGCCAGCAAAGGCCCGATACAGGGAAGCGAGCAGTACTTC. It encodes CASKGPIQGSEQYF.

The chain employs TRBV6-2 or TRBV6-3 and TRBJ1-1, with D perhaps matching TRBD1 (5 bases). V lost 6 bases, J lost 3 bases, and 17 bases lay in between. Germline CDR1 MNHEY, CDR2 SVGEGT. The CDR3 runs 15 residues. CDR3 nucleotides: TGTGCCAGCAGAATAGTACAGGAAACCCACACTGAAGCTTTCTTT. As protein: CASRIVQETHTEAFF.

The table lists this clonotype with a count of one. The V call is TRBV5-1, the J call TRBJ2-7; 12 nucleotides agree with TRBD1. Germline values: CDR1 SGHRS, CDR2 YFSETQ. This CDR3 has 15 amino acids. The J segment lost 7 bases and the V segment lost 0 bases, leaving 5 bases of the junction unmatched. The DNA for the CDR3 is TGCGCCAGCAGCTTGGAGGGGACAGGGGGCCGAGAGCAGTACTTC. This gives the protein CASSLEGTGGREQYF. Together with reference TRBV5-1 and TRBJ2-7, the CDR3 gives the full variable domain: KAGVTQTPRYLIKTRGQQVTLSCSPISGHRSVSWYQQTPGQGLQFLFEYFSETQRNKGNFPGRFSGRQFSNSRSEMNVSTLELGDSALYLCASSLEGTGGREQYFGPGTRLTVT.

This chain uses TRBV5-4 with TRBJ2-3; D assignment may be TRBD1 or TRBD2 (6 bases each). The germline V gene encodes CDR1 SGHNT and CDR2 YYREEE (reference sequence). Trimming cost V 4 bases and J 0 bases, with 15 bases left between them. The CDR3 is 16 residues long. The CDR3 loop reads CASSLPGASSTDTQYF. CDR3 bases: TGTGCCAGCAGCCTCCCGGGGGCCTCTAGCACAGATACGCAGTATTTT.

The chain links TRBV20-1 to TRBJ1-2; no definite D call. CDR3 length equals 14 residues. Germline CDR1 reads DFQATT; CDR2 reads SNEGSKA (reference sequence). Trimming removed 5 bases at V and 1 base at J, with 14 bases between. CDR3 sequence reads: CSAPSLLGNYGYTF. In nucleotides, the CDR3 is TGCAGTGCTCCTTCCCTGTTGGGTAACTATGGCTACACCTTC.

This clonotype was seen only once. The CDR3 loop reads CASSADINSYNEQFF. Here the CDR3 DNA reads TGTGCCAGCAGCGCCGACATTAACTCCTACAATGAGCAGTTCTTC. V is TRBV9 and J is TRBJ2-1, with D unclear. There are 15 residues in the CDR3. Per germline, CDR1 SGDLS and CDR2 YYNGEE. V lost 3 bases and J 0 bases, leaving 10 bases between the germline ends.

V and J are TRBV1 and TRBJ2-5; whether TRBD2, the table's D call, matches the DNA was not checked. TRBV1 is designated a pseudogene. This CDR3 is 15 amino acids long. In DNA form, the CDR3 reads TGCACCAGCAGCCAGGACCGGGACTACCCCAGGACCCAGTACTTC. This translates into CTSSQDRDYPRTQYF.

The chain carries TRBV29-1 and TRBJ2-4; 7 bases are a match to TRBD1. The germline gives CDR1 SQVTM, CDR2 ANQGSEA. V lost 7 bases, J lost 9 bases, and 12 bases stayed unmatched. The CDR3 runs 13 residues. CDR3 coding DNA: TGCAGCGCCTCTACAGGGGTTGGTGGCATTCAGTACTTC. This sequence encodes CSASTGVGGIQYF.

In DNA, the CDR3 is TGCGCCAGCAGCTCTAAGAGCGGGGCGAGCTCCTACAATGAGCAGTTCTTC. Its protein is CASSSKSGASSYNEQFF. The chain carries TRBV5-1 and TRBJ2-1, with TRBD2 matching over 7 bases. There are 17 residues in the CDR3. V lost 3 bases to trimming and J lost 0 bases; unmatched junction nucleotides: 9. Germline values: CDR1 SGHRS, CDR2 YFSETQ.

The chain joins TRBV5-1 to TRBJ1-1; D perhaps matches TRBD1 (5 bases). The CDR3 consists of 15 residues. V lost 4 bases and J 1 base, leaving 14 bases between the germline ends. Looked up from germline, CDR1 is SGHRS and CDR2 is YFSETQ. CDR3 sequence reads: CASSRPVRGNTEAFF. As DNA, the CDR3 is TGCGCCAGCAGCCGACCCGTGAGGGGGAACACTGAAGCTTTCTTT.

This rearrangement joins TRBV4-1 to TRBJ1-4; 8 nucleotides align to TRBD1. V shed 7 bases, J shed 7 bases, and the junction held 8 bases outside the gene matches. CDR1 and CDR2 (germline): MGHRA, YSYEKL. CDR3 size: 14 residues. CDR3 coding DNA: TGCGCCAGCACACCGAGACAGGGGCTTGAAAAACTGTTTTTT. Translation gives CASTPRQGLEKLFF.

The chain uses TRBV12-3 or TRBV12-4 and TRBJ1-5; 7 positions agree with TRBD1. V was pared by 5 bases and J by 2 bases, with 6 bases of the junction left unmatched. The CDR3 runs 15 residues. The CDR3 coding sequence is TGTGCCAGCAGTGCAGACAGGGTCGGCAATCAGCCCCAGCATTTT. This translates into CASSADRVGNQPQHF.

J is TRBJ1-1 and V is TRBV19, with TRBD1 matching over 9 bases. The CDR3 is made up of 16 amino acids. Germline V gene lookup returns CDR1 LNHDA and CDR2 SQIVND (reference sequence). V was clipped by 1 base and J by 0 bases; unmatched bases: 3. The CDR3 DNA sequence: TGTGCCAGTAGTATAGGAGGGACAGGGATGAACACTGAAGCTTTCTTT. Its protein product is CASSIGGTGMNTEAFF.